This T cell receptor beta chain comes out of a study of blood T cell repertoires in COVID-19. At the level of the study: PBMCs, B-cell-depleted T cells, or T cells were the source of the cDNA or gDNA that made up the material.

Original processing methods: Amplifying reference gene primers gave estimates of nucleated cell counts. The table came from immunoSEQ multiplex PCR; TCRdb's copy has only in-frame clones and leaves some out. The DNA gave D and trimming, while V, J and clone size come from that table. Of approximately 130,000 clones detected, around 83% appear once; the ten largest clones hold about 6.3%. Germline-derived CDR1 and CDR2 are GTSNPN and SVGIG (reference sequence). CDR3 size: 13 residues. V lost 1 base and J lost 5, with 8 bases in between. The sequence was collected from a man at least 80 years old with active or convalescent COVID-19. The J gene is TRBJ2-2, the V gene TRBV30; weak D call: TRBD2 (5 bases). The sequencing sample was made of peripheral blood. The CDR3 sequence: CAWSATGTGELFF. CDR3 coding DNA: TGTGCCTGGAGTGCCACGGGAACCGGGGAGCTGTTTTTT.